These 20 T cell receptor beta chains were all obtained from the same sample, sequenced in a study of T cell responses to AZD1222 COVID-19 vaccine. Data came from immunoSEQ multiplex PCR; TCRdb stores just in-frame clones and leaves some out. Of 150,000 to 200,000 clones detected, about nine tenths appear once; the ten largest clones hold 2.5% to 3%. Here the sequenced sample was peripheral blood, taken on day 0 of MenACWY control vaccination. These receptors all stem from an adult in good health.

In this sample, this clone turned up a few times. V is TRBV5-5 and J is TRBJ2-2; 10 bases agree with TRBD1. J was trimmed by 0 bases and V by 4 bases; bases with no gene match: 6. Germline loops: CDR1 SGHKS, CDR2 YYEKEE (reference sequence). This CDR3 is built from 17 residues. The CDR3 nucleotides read TGTGCCAGCAGCGAGACGGACAGGGGGGCGAACACCGGGGAGCTGTTTTTT. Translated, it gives CASSETDRGANTGELFF.

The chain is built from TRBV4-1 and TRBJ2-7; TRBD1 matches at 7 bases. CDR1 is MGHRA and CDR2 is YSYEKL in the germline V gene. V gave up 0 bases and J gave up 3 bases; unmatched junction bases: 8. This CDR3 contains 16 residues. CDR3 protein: CASSQEEGAVNYEQYF. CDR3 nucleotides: TGCGCCAGCAGCCAAGAAGAGGGGGCCGTAAACTACGAGCAGTACTTC.

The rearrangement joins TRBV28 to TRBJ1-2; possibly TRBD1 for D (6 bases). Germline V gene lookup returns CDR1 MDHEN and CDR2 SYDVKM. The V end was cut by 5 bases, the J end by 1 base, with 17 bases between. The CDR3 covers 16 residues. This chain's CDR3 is CASSPLLGGVNYGYTF. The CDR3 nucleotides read TGTGCCAGCAGTCCCCTTTTGGGGGGCGTTAACTATGGCTACACCTTC.

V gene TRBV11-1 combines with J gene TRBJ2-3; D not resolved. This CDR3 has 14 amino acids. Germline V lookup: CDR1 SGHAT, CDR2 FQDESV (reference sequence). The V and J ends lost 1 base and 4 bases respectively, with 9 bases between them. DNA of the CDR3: TGTGCCAGCAGCTTAGTTGTAGGGTCAGATACGCAGTATTTT. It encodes CASSLVVGSDTQYF.

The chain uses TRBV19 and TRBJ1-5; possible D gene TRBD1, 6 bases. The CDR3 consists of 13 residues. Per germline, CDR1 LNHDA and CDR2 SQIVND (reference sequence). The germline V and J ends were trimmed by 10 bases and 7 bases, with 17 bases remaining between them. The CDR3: CATTPGGGQPQHF. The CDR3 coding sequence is TGTGCCACGACCCCCGGGGGCGGGCAGCCCCAGCATTTT.

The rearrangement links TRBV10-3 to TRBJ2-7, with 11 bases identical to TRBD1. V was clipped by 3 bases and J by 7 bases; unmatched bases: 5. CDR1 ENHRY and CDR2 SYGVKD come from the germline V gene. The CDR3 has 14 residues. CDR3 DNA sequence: TGTGCCATCAGTGACGGACAGGGGGCGAAGGAGCAGTACTTC. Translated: CAISDGQGAKEQYF.

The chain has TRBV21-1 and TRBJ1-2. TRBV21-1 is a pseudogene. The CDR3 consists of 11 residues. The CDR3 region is CASSNGGGYTF. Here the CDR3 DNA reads TGTGCCAGCAGCAATGGGGGTGGCTACACCTTC.

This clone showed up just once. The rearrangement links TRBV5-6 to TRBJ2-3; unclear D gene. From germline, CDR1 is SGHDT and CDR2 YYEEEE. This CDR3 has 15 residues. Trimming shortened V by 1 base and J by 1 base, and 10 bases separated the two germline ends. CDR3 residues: CASSLLPTGTDTQYF. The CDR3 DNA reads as TGTGCCAGCAGCTTGTTGCCCACGGGCACAGATACGCAGTATTTT. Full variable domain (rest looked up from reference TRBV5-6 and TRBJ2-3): DAGVTQSPTHLIKTRGQQVTLRCSPKSGHDTVSWYQQALGQGPQFIFQYYEEEERQRGNFPDRFSGHQFPNYSSELNVNALLLGDSALYLCASSLLPTGTDTQYFGPGTRLTVL.

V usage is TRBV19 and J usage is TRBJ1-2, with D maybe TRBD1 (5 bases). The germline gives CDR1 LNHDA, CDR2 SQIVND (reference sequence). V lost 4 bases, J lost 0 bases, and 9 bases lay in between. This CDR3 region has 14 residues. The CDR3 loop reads CASSSGGANYGYTF. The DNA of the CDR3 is TGTGCCAGTAGTAGCGGGGGAGCTAACTATGGCTACACCTTC.

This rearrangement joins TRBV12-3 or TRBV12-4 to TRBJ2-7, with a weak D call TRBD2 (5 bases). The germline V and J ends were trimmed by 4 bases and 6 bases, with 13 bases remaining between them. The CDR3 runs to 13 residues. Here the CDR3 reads CASSSGLPPEQYF. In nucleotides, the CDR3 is TGTGCCAGCAGTTCAGGACTTCCACCCGAGCAGTACTTC.

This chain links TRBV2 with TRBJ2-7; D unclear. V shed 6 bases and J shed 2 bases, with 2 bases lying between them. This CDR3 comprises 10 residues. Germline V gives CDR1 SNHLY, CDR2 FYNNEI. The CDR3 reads CASSTYEQYF. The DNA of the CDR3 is TGTGCCAGCAGCACCTACGAGCAGTACTTC.

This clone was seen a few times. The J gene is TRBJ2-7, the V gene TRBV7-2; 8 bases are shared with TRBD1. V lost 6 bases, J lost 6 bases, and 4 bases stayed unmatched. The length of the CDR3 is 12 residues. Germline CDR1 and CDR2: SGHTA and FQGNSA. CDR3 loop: CASRRTGSEQYF. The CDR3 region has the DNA TGTGCCAGCAGACGGACAGGGAGCGAGCAGTACTTC.

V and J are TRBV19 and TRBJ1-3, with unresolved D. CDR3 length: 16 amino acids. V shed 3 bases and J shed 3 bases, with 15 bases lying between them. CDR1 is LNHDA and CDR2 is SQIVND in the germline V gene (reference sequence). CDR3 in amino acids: CASSIAWESFGNTIYF. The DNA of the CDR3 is TGTGCCAGTAGTATCGCCTGGGAAAGCTTTGGAAACACCATATATTTT.

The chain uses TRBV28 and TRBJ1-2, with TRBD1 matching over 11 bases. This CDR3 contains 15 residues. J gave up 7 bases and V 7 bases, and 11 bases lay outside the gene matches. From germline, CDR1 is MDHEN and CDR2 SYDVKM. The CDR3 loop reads CASTSEGQGASGYTF. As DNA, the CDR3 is TGTGCCAGCACCAGTGAAGGACAGGGGGCCAGTGGCTACACCTTC.

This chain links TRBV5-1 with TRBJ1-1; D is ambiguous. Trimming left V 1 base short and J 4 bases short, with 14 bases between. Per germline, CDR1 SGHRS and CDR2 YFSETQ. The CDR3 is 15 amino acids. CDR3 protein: CASSLMRGVVTEAFF. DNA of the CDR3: TGCGCCAGCAGCTTGATGCGCGGAGTTGTCACTGAAGCTTTCTTT.

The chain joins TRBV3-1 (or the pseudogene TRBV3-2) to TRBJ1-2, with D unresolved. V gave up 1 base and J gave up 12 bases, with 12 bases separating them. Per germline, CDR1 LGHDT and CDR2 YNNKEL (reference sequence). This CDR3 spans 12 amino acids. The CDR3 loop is CASSQVGDLHTF. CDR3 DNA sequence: TGTGCCAGCAGCCAAGTCGGGGATTTACACACCTTC.

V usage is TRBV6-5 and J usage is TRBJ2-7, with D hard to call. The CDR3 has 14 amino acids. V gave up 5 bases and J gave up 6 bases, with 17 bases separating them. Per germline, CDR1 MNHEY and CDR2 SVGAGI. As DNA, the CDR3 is TGTGCCAGCAGTCACCGGCACCCTCTCGGCGAGCAGTACTTC. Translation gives CASSHRHPLGEQYF.

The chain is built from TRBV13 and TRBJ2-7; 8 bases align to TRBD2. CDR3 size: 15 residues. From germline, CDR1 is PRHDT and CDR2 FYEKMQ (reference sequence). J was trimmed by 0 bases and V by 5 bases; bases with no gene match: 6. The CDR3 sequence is CASSGQRERSYEQYF. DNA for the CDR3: TGTGCCAGCAGCGGCCAGCGGGAGCGCTCCTACGAGCAGTACTTC.

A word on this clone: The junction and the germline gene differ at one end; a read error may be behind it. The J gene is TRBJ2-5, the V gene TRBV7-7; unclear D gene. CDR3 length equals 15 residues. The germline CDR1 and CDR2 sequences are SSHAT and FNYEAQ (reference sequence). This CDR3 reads CASSPSSVFQETQYF. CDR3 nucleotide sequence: TGTGCTAGCAGCCCTTCCAGCGTTTTCCAAGAGACCCAGTACTTC.

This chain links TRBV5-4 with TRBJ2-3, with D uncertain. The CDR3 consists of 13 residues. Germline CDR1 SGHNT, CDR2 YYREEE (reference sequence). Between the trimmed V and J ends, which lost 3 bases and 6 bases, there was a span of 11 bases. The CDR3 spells CASSSRWGDTQYF. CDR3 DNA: TGTGCCAGCAGCTCCCGCTGGGGTGATACGCAGTATTTT.